The 7 T cell receptor beta chains listed next were all sequenced from one sample in a study of graft-versus-host responses after intestinal transplantation. Their specific antigens are unknown. Assay: immunoSEQ multiplex PCR; the TCRdb copy retains only in-frame clones and omits some. The table includes roughly 97,000 clones, 91% detected once. This material consisted of unstimulated CD4+ T cells sorted from spleen or lymph node cells, taken before transplant. Every receptor here comes from a human donor who was the organ donor for an intestinal transplant.

The chain's CDR3 is CASGPSGTRVGHEQFF. CDR3 bases: TGTGCCAGCGGCCCTTCGGGGACTAGAGTGGGTCATGAGCAGTTCTTC. The chain has TRBV2 and TRBJ2-1; TRBD2 matches 8 bases. The CDR3 consists of 16 residues. The V gene's germline CDR1 is SNHLY and CDR2 FYNNEI. V was pared by 8 bases and J by 8 bases, with 17 bases of the junction left unmatched.

This sequence joins TRBV4-1 and TRBJ2-3; no firm D call. V was cut by 4 bases and J by 6 bases, with 14 bases left in between. The germline V gene has CDR1 MGHRA and CDR2 YSYEKL. The CDR3 totals 14 residues. The CDR3 loop reads CASSLDIHTDTQYF. The CDR3 bases are TGCGCCAGCAGCCTAGACATACACACGGATACGCAGTATTTT.

The chain carries TRBV6-6 and TRBJ2-7, with 11 positions matching TRBD2. V gave up 7 bases and J gave up 2 bases; unmatched junction bases: 7. CDR1 is MNHNY and CDR2 is SVGAGI in the germline V gene (reference sequence). CDR3 size: 15 residues. CDR3 in amino acids: CASTLGLADTYEQYF. Written as DNA, the CDR3 is TGTGCCAGCACCCTGGGACTAGCGGATACCTACGAGCAGTACTTC.

The V gene is TRBV6-4, the J gene TRBJ2-4; D not resolved. Trimming took 6 bases from V and 7 from J, leaving 19 bases between them. Germline V lookup: CDR1 MRHNA, CDR2 SNTAGT. This CDR3 has 15 amino acids. In DNA form, the CDR3 reads TGTGCCAGCAGCTCCCCCTCGCCCTCCCGGAACATTCAGTACTTC. This gives the protein CASSSPSPSRNIQYF.

This clone has just one count. The gene calls are TRBV9 and TRBJ1-1, with D hard to call. CDR1 and CDR2 (germline): SGDLS, YYNGEE. V was pared by 0 bases and J by 4 bases, with 7 bases between. The CDR3 covers 13 residues. The CDR3 DNA reads TGTGCCAGCAGCGTAGTGGAGGGCACTGAAGCTTTCTTT. This translates into CASSVVEGTEAFF.

V and J are TRBV7-9 and TRBJ2-7; 10 bases match TRBD1. Germline assignment: CDR1 SEHNR and CDR2 FQNEAQ (reference sequence). The CDR3 is made up of 15 amino acids. Losses at the gene ends were 4 bases for V and 3 bases for J; bases not matched to a gene: 6. Here the CDR3 DNA reads TGTGCCAGCAGCTACGGACAGGGGGACCGCTACGAGCAGTACTTC. It translates to CASSYGQGDRYEQYF.

This clone was observed a few times. This rearrangement joins TRBV5-1 to TRBJ2-1, with TRBD2 identical over 8 bases. J was trimmed by 7 bases and V by 2 bases; bases with no gene match: 8. The length of the CDR3 is 15 residues. Germline CDR1 and CDR2: SGHRS and YFSETQ. This CDR3 is CASSFGAGGPNEQFF. The CDR3, as DNA: TGCGCCAGCAGCTTTGGGGCGGGGGGTCCGAATGAGCAGTTCTTC.